This TCR beta chain was retrieved from a study of CD8 T cells in Susac syndrome. Whole-study results and caveats: By the study's own acknowledgment, its TCR sequencing and HLA analysis included relatively few individuals.

CD8+ and CD4+ T cells taken from blood had their TCR beta sequenced. As controls, healthy donors matched for age and sex were used. Of note for this clonotype: Its matching antigen is unknown.

An input of roughly 0.5 to 1 ug of RNA was subjected to reverse transcription using random hexamers. Amplification of TCR beta CDR3 across 54 Vbeta and 13 Jbeta was performed with immunoSEQ multiplex PCR. Each CDR3 protein gets one entry after TCRdb re-called the immunoSEQ multiplex PCR reads with MiXCR. The data show fewer than 150,000 distinct CDR3 sequences, with about 93% seen just once and 0.27% held by the top ten. The CDR3 is 15 residues long. V lost 0 bases and J 2 bases, leaving 9 bases between the germline ends. Germline V CDR1 and CDR2: SGHVS, FQNEAQ. The gene calls are TRBV7-8 and TRBJ2-3; D remains unclear. The TCR was taken from a human donor in good health. What was sequenced was CD8+ T cells from PBMCs. CDR3 nucleotide sequence: TGTGCCAGCAGCTTAGCGTATGGATCCACAGATACGCAGTATTTT. It encodes CASSLAYGSTDTQYF. The full variable domain, its missing parts supplied by reference TRBV7-8 and TRBJ2-3, is GAGVSQSPRYKVAKRGQDVALRCDPISGHVSLFWYQQALGQGPEFLTYFQNEAQLDKSGLPSDRFFAERPEGSVSTLKIQRTQQEDSAVYLCASSLAYGSTDTQYFGPGTRLTVL.